The sequence of this T cell receptor (beta chain) was determined in a study of vaccination and CD4 T cells after COVID-19. Noted treatment: roughly 10-day PBMC culture with coronavirus spike peptide pools or control peptides (ViraFEST assay). Concerning this clonotype: Its matching antigen is unknown.

Germline CDR1 and CDR2: MNHNS and SASEGT. This CDR3 region has 17 residues. Deletions cut 7 bases from V and 7 bases from J, with 26 bases between. Cultured CD4+ T-cell DNA underwent Oncomine TCR Beta short-read sequencing. TCRdb passed the PCR reads through MiXCR, listing each CDR3 protein once. The sample yields about 15,000 distinct CDR3 sequences, 53% seen once. The chain employs TRBV6-1 and TRBJ2-1; D is perhaps TRBD1 (6 bases). The receptor comes from a human donor who had recovered from COVID-19. Specimen: CD4+ T cells from blood, cultured in vitro. The CDR3 nucleotides are TGTGCCAGCACCTATCGAAAGGGACCTCACAGGGAAAATGAGCAGTTCTTC. Encoded protein: CASTYRKGPHRENEQFF.